This T cell receptor (beta chain) came from a study of blood T cell repertoires in COVID-19. The overall study: PBMCs, B-cell-depleted T cells, or T cells were the source of the cDNA or gDNA that made up the material.

Germline V gives CDR1 SGHDN, CDR2 FVKESK. Trimming removed 4 bases at V and 7 bases at J, with 11 bases between. The CDR3 has 13 residues. Per the original data handling: Counts of nucleated cells, estimated from reference gene primer amplification, were obtained. Using immunoSEQ multiplex PCR, the repertoire was profiled, and TCRdb retains in-frame clones only, with some absent. Clone size and V and J calls were adopted from that table, with D and trimming inferred from the DNA. The sample has hundreds of thousands of clones; roughly 80% are singletons. This TCR was sampled from a woman older than 75 with acute or convalescent COVID-19. The rearrangement links TRBV14 to TRBJ1-5; tentatively, D is TRBD1 (5 bases). The specimen sequenced was peripheral blood. In nucleotides, the CDR3 is TGTGCCAGCAGCCTCGGAAGGGGCCAGCCCCAGCATTTT. Translated: CASSLGRGQPQHF.